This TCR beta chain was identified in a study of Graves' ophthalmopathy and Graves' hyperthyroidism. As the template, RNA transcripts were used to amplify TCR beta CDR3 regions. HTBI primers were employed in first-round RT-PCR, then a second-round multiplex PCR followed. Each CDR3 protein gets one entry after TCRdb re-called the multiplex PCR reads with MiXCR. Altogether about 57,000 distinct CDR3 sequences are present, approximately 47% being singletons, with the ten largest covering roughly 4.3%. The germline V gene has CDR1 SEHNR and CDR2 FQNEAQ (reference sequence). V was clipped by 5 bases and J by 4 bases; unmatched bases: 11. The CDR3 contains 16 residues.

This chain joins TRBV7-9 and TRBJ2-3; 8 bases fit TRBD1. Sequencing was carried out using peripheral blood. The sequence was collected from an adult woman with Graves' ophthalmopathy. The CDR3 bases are TGTGCCAGCAGCCTTATTATGGACAGGGTCGCAGATACGCAGTATTTT. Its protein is CASSLIMDRVADTQYF.